Following are 21 T cell receptor beta chains from one sample sequenced in a study of cytotoxic CD8 clonotypes in ibrutinib-treated CLL. Profiled with immunoSEQ multiplex PCR; TCRdb holds only in-frame clones, not every one. The data hold some 200,000 clones, with around 70% observed a single time. Sequencing used PBMCs, obtained after 24 months of ibrutinib treatment. Receptor source: a human donor with chronic lymphocytic leukemia.

V gene TRBV7-2 combines with J gene TRBJ1-2; tentatively, D is TRBD1 (6 bases). V lost 1 base and J 5 bases, leaving 11 bases between the germline ends. The CDR3 has 14 amino acids. Germline V lookup: CDR1 SGHTA, CDR2 FQGNSA. For the CDR3, the DNA is TGTGCCAGCAGCTTAGACAGGGAGGAATATGGCTACACCTTC. Translated: CASSLDREEYGYTF.

This sequence joins TRBV4-2 and TRBJ1-5, with 8 bases identical to TRBD1. Per germline, CDR1 LGHNA and CDR2 YNFKEQ. Trimming removed 0 bases from V and 6 bases from J; junction bases left unmatched: 4. This CDR3 has 15 residues. CDR3 loop: CASSQDRGRGQPQHF. In DNA form, the CDR3 reads TGTGCCAGCAGCCAAGACAGGGGGCGGGGTCAGCCCCAGCATTTT.

The chain couples TRBV5-1 to TRBJ2-5; D unclear. The CDR3 is 12 residues long. Trimming took off 5 bases at V and 3 bases at J, with 8 bases between the two ends. From germline, CDR1 is SGHRS and CDR2 YFSETQ. The CDR3 DNA is TGCGCCAGCAGTCGTAGGGAAGAGACCCAGTACTTC. Translating it yields CASSRREETQYF.

This clone was recorded once. This chain uses TRBV6-5 with TRBJ2-2; D gene unclear. There are 13 residues in the CDR3. Trimming took off 4 bases at V and 6 bases at J, with 9 bases between the two ends. Germline assignment: CDR1 MNHEY and CDR2 SVGAGI. CDR3 DNA sequence: TGTGCCAGCAGTTTCAGAGTCCCCGGGGAGCTGTTTTTT. Encoded protein: CASSFRVPGELFF.

This rearrangement joins TRBV13 to TRBJ2-7; D is uncertain. Trimming removed 2 bases from V and 1 base from J, with 12 bases in between. This CDR3 has 15 residues. The germline V gene has CDR1 PRHDT and CDR2 FYEKMQ (reference sequence). In DNA form, the CDR3 reads TGTGCCAGCAGCTTATCACATCTGCTTTCCTACGAGCAGTACTTC. Amino acids: CASSLSHLLSYEQYF. Complete variable domain (other parts from reference TRBV13 and TRBJ2-7): AAGVIQSPRHLIKEKRETATLKCYPIPRHDTVYWYQQGPGQDPQFLISFYEKMQSDKGSIPDRFSAQQFSDYHSELNMSSLELGDSALYFCASSLSHLLSYEQYFGPGTRLTVT.

The chain links TRBV5-6 to TRBJ2-1, with 8 positions matching TRBD1. Germline V gene sequence: CDR1 SGHDT, CDR2 YYEEEE. This CDR3 is 16 amino acids long. With 4 bases clipped from V and 2 bases from J, the junction kept 8 bases outside the gene matches. The CDR3 region is CASSGTTGVPYNEQFF. The CDR3 DNA reads TGTGCCAGCAGCGGGACGACAGGGGTCCCCTACAATGAGCAGTTCTTC.

V usage is TRBV6-6 and J usage is TRBJ2-7, with a weak D call TRBD2 (5 bases). The CDR3 loop spans 14 amino acids. The germline V gene encodes CDR1 MNHNY and CDR2 SVGAGI (reference sequence). The V gene lost 2 bases and the J gene lost 1 base, with 9 bases spanning the gap. CDR3 nucleotide sequence: TGTGCCAGCAGTTACGGTCCGGGGTCCTACGAGCAGTACTTC. Protein sequence: CASSYGPGSYEQYF.

The chain uses TRBV7-9 and TRBJ1-2; no clear D gene. Trimming took 3 bases from V and 0 from J, leaving 8 bases between them. Germline V gene lookup returns CDR1 SEHNR and CDR2 FQNEAQ (reference sequence). The CDR3 is 14 amino acids. CDR3 DNA: TGTGCCAGCAGCTTCCCGTCCCCTAACTATGGCTACACCTTC. This sequence encodes CASSFPSPNYGYTF.

The chain carries TRBV6-5 and TRBJ2-7; the D call may be TRBD1 or TRBD2 (5 bases each). CDR1 is MNHEY and CDR2 is SVGAGI in the germline V gene. CDR3 length equals 16 residues. V lost 2 bases to trimming and J lost 0 bases, with 14 bases between them. CDR3 in amino acids: CASSYNPGPNSYEQYF. Written as DNA, the CDR3 is TGTGCCAGCAGTTACAACCCGGGACCGAACTCCTACGAGCAGTACTTC.

This clone was seen more than once but under ten times. This rearrangement joins TRBV5-5 to TRBJ1-2; D not certain. V lost 4 bases, J lost 6 bases, and 7 bases lay in between. Germline V CDR1 and CDR2: SGHKS, YYEKEE (reference sequence). This CDR3 contains 11 residues. The chain's CDR3 is CASSRTDGYTF. The CDR3 nucleotides are TGTGCCAGCAGCCGAACCGATGGCTACACCTTC.

The chain is built from TRBV5-1 and TRBJ2-4; TRBD2 is a possible D gene (5 bases). The germline CDR1 and CDR2 sequences are SGHRS and YFSETQ. The V end was cut by 0 bases, the J end by 0 bases, with 13 bases between. CDR3 length: 17 residues. The CDR3 loop is CASSLGTGVAAKNIQYF. CDR3 coding DNA: TGCGCCAGCAGCTTGGGGACCGGGGTGGCAGCCAAAAACATTCAGTACTTC.

The chain carries TRBV4-1 and TRBJ1-5; D is unresolved. The CDR3 is made up of 16 amino acids. Trimming took off 4 bases at V and 3 bases at J, with 16 bases between the two ends. CDR1 and CDR2 from the germline V gene are MGHRA and YSYEKL. The CDR3 protein is CASSREPNSYNQPQHF. CDR3 sequence (DNA): TGCGCCAGCAGCCGCGAACCAAACAGCTACAATCAGCCCCAGCATTTT.

The rearrangement joins TRBV14 to TRBJ1-2, with D possibly being TRBD1 (6 bases). Germline V gives CDR1 SGHDN, CDR2 FVKESK. V was shortened by 3 bases and J by 2 bases, with 7 bases between the two germline ends. This CDR3 comprises 13 residues. The CDR3 DNA follows: TGTGCCAGCAGCCAGGGACAAAACTATGGCTACACCTTC. It specifies CASSQGQNYGYTF.

The chain has TRBV28 and TRBJ1-2, with 9 positions matching TRBD1. V shed 6 bases, J shed 7 bases, and the junction held 6 bases outside the gene matches. The CDR3 sequence is 13 residues long. The germline V gene encodes CDR1 MDHEN and CDR2 SYDVKM. CDR3 coding DNA: TGTGCCAGCAGCCGAGGACAGGGGCTTGGCTACACCTTC. Residues: CASSRGQGLGYTF.

The chain is built from TRBV7-6 and TRBJ2-7; 10 bases align to TRBD1. CDR1 and CDR2 (germline): SGHVS, FNYEAQ. This CDR3 is 15 amino acids long. J was trimmed by 1 base and V by 5 bases; bases with no gene match: 5. The CDR3 DNA reads TGTGCCAGCAGCCCGACAGGGGGCCAGTCCTACGAGCAGTACTTC. Translation: CASSPTGGQSYEQYF.

This clone showed up just a few times. This chain connects TRBV7-6 to TRBJ1-1; no reliable D call. V was clipped by 5 bases and J by 4 bases, with 11 bases between them. The CDR3 totals 13 residues. Looked up from germline, CDR1 is SGHVS and CDR2 is FNYEAQ. The CDR3 protein is CASSRGESTEAFF. In nucleotides, the CDR3 is TGTGCCAGCAGCCGCGGGGAGAGCACTGAAGCTTTCTTT.

The chain uses TRBV28 and TRBJ1-4, with 8 bases aligning to TRBD1. The trim removed 3 bases at V and 6 bases at J, leaving 12 bases unmatched. Germline V lookup: CDR1 MDHEN, CDR2 SYDVKM. The CDR3 sequence is 17 residues long. The CDR3 region is CASSFRGHRLSDEKLFF. In nucleotides, the CDR3 is TGTGCCAGCAGTTTCAGGGGGCACAGACTCTCGGATGAAAAACTGTTTTTT.

This clone was detected many times. This rearrangement joins TRBV7-2 to TRBJ2-1, with no clear D. Trimming cost V 5 bases and J 5 bases, with 10 bases left between them. The CDR3 spans 13 residues. CDR1 and CDR2 from the germline V gene are SGHTA and FQGNSA. CDR3 protein: CASSAGRNNEQFF. The CDR3 DNA is TGTGCCAGCAGCGCCGGACGGAACAATGAGCAGTTCTTC.

V usage is TRBV9 and J usage is TRBJ2-2; 7 bases fit TRBD2. The CDR3 totals 16 residues. Germline V gene lookup returns CDR1 SGDLS and CDR2 YYNGEE. The J segment lost 6 bases and the V segment lost 0 bases, leaving 8 bases of the junction unmatched. The CDR3 here is CASSVVVGGDPGELFF. The CDR3 DNA reads TGTGCCAGCAGCGTAGTGGTGGGAGGGGACCCCGGGGAGCTGTTTTTT.

The rearrangement uses TRBV4-1 and TRBJ2-5; 7 nucleotides agree with TRBD1. Trimming at V came to 3 bases and at J to 2 bases, leaving 6 bases not matched to a gene. This CDR3 contains 15 residues. Germline V lookup: CDR1 MGHRA, CDR2 YSYEKL. For the CDR3, the DNA is TGCGCCAGCAGCCATTTACCGGGACAGCAAGAGACCCAGTACTTC. This translates into CASSHLPGQQETQYF.

The CDR3 here is CASSVGQANEQYF. CDR3 sequence (DNA): TGTGCCAGCAGCGTGGGACAGGCGAACGAGCAGTACTTC. The chain has TRBV9 and TRBJ2-7, with 8 bases aligning to TRBD1. V lost 2 bases and J lost 5; bases outside the gene matches: 3. Germline V gene data show CDR1 as SGDLS and CDR2 as YYNGEE. The CDR3 totals 13 residues.